The rows below give T cell receptor beta chains drawn from one sample of a study of shared clonotypes between healthy human individuals. The data were produced by immunoSEQ multiplex PCR, yet TCRdb's version contains in-frame clones alone and is incomplete. Among more than 2,000,000 clones listed, 80% to 95% were seen once. Sequences were obtained from naive CD4+ T cells from PBMCs. The receptors shown here come from a man younger than 35 in good health. Some clones in this sample may be carry-over from other donors' samples. The CDR3 runs from the conserved cysteine through the conserved F or W. Fields, in order: clone size, J gene, V gene, D gene, CDR3 protein, CDR3 DNA. The D gene is left open where the match is weak. The size field is filled for only some rows; it gives once, few, many or a size class.

. | TRBJ2-5 | TRBV4-2 | TRBD2 | CASSQDHFGLAGAGETQYF | TGTGCCAGCAGCCAAGATCATTTCGGACTAGCGGGAGCGGGGGAGACCCAGTACTTC
. | TRBJ2-1 | TRBV27 | TRBD2 | CASSMRGIQTSGRKSSYNEQFF | TGTGCCAGCAGTATGCGGGGGATCCAGACTAGCGGGAGAAAGAGCTCCTACAATGAGCAGTTCTTC
. | TRBJ2-3 | TRBV30 | TRBD2 | CAWSPQRGVDTQYF | TGTGCCTGGAGTCCACAGCGGGGAGTTGATACGCAGTATTTT
. | TRBJ2-2 | TRBV27 | TRBD1 | CASSPRTGRPGELFF | TGTGCCAGCAGTCCAAGGACAGGGCGGCCCGGGGAGCTGTTTTTT
. | TRBJ2-1 | TRBV6-5 | . | CASSYSKWDNEQFF | TGTGCCAGCAGTTACTCTAAGTGGGACAATGAGCAGTTCTTC
. | TRBJ2-5 | TRBV19 | . | CASSSQDAGGWTQYF | TGTGCCAGTAGTTCCCAAGACGCAGGCGGTTGGACCCAGTACTTC
. | TRBJ1-1 | TRBV7-9 | . | CASSLSGAENAEAFF | TGTGCCAGCAGCTTGTCGGGGGCCGAGAACGCTGAAGCTTTCTTT
once | TRBJ2-7 | TRBV10-3 | TRBD1 | CAISESGQGSSYEQYF | TGTGCCATCAGTGAGTCCGGACAGGGTTCCTCCTACGAGCAGTACTTC
. | TRBJ1-2 | TRBV30 | . | CAWSAGGPLGYTF | TGTGCCTGGAGTGCCGGGGGACCCCTCGGCTACACCTTC
. | TRBJ2-7 | TRBV9 | . | CASSVGPRDEQYF | TGTGCCAGCAGCGTAGGCCCGAGGGACGAGCAGTACTTC
. | TRBJ2-7 | TRBV6-5 | TRBD2 | CASSYIPSGTQYF | TGTGCCAGCAGTTACATCCCTAGCGGGACGCAGTACTTC
. | TRBJ1-5 | TRBV6-6 | . | CASSQGTNQPQHF | TGTGCCAGCAGTCAAGGGACCAATCAGCCCCAGCATTTT
. | TRBJ2-7 | TRBV16 | TRBD1 | CASSQTRTGGDEQYF | TGTGCCAGCAGCCAAACCAGGACAGGGGGGGACGAGCAGTACTTC
. | TRBJ1-1 | TRBV7-3 | . | CASSPQGGTEAFF | TGTGCCAGCAGCCCGCAAGGGGGCACTGAAGCTTTCTTT
. | TRBJ1-2 | TRBV18 | . | CASSPPASNYGYTF | TGTGCCAGCTCACCACCGGCTTCTAACTATGGCTACACCTTC
. | TRBJ1-5 | TRBV29-1 | . | CSVEITQDQPQHF | TGCAGCGTTGAAATTACACAAGATCAGCCCCAGCATTTT
. | TRBJ2-3 | TRBV27 | . | CASSFGLPTDTQYF | TGTGCCAGCAGTTTTGGACTACCAACAGATACGCAGTATTTT
. | TRBJ2-7 | TRBV5-5 | . | CASSLVALGGQYF | TGTGCCAGCAGCTTGGTAGCGCTGGGGGGGCAGTACTTC
. | TRBJ2-7 | TRBV28 | TRBD2 | CASSTGGLALTYEQYF | TGTGCCAGCAGCACTGGGGGACTAGCCTTAACCTACGAGCAGTACTTC
. | TRBJ1-2 | TRBV11-3 | TRBD1 | CASSQDRGYGYTF | TGTGCCAGCAGCCAGGACAGGGGTTATGGCTACACCTTC
. | TRBJ1-2 | TRBV2 | . | CASSESMTPYGYTF | TGTGCCAGCAGTGAATCTATGACGCCCTATGGCTACACCTTC
. | TRBJ2-3 | TRBV14 | TRBD2 | CASSQGTSASTDTQYF | TGTGCCAGCAGCCAAGGGACTAGCGCCAGCACAGATACGCAGTATTTT
. | TRBJ1-4 | TRBV7-9 | . | CASSSRTATNEKLFF | TGTGCCAGCAGCTCAAGGACAGCAACTAATGAAAAACTGTTTTTT
. | TRBJ1-2 | TRBV6-5 | . | CASSKQSYGYTF | TGTGCCAGCAGTAAACAGTCCTATGGCTACACCTTC
. | TRBJ2-1 | TRBV7-9 | . | CASSLRGRLVYNEQFF | TGTGCCAGCAGCTTAAGGGGTCGACTAGTCTACAATGAGCAGTTCTTC
. | TRBJ1-2 | TRBV28 | TRBD1 | CASSQGGTLGYTF | TGTGCCAGCAGTCAGGGGGGGACCCTCGGCTACACCTTC
. | TRBJ2-1 | TRBV12-5 | TRBD2 | CASGLSLAGGDEQFF | TGTGCTAGTGGTTTGTCCCTAGCGGGAGGGGATGAGCAGTTCTTC
once | TRBJ2-7 | TRBV9 | . | CASSVDWGLEQYF | TGTGCCAGCAGCGTAGACTGGGGATTGGAACAGTACTTC
. | TRBJ2-6 | TRBV7-3 | . | CASSKDGSSGANVLTF | TGTGCCAGCAGCAAGGACGGTAGCTCTGGGGCCAACGTCCTGACTTTC
. | TRBJ1-5 | TRBV28 | . | CASSSPVTQPQHF | TGTGCCAGCAGTTCCCCCGTAACGCAGCCCCAGCATTTT
. | TRBJ2-1 | TRBV10-1 | TRBD2 | CASTSFLAASSYNEQFF | TGCGCCAGCACCTCATTCCTAGCGGCCAGCTCCTACAATGAGCAGTTCTTC
. | TRBJ2-5 | TRBV5-4 | . | CASSLDEYLETQYF | TGTGCCAGCAGCTTGGATGAGTATCTCGAGACCCAGTACTTC
. | TRBJ2-5 | TRBV7-3 | . | CASSLRSGVETQYF | TGTGCCAGCAGCTTAAGGTCAGGGGTCGAGACCCAGTACTTC
. | TRBJ2-2 | TRBV2 | . | CASSKSGTGELFF | TGTGCCAGCAGTAAAAGTGGCACCGGGGAGCTGTTTTTT
. | TRBJ2-1 | TRBV7-2 | . | CASSLPGGYNEQFF | TGTGCCAGCAGCTTACCAGGCGGTTACAATGAGCAGTTCTTC
once | TRBJ2-3 | TRBV28 | TRBD2 | CASSLNPGGGQDTQYF | TGTGCCAGCAGTTTGAATCCGGGAGGTGGCCAAGATACGCAGTATTTT
. | TRBJ2-7 | TRBV6-5 | TRBD1 | CASSYDSSQGAYEQYF | TGTGCCAGCAGTTACGACTCTTCACAGGGGGCTTACGAGCAGTACTTC
. | TRBJ1-1 | TRBV11-2 | TRBD1 | CASSIRGDSTEAFF | TGTGCCAGCAGCATCCGGGGGGACAGCACTGAAGCTTTCTTT
. | TRBJ1-1 | TRBV28 | . | CASSSPAGGGTEAFF | TGTGCCAGCAGTTCTCCGGCGGGCGGGGGCACTGAAGCTTTCTTT
. | TRBJ1-1 | TRBV19 | . | CASSTPWVWGPNTEAFF | TGTGCCAGTAGTACCCCCTGGGTGTGGGGCCCGAACACTGAAGCTTTCTTT
. | TRBJ1-1 | TRBV5-6 | . | CASSLGSYGYTEAFF | TGTGCCAGCAGCTTGGGATCGTATGGATACACTGAAGCTTTCTTT
. | TRBJ2-2 | TRBV5-1 | . | CASSPLGGANTGELFF | TGCGCCAGCAGCCCCCTAGGGGGAGCGAACACCGGGGAGCTGTTTTTT
once | TRBJ2-5 | TRBV9 | TRBD1 | CASSAGTVTQETQYF | TGTGCCAGCAGCGCGGGGACAGTGACCCAAGAGACCCAGTACTTC
. | TRBJ2-5 | TRBV5-4 | . | CASSSSRNQETQYF | TGTGCCAGCAGCAGTAGCAGGAACCAAGAGACCCAGTACTTC
. | TRBJ1-2 | TRBV10-2 | TRBD1 | CASSESGTGGRGYTF | TGCGCCAGCAGTGAATCCGGGACAGGGGGCAGGGGCTACACCTTC
. | TRBJ2-3 | TRBV2 | . | CARKGTASTDTQYF | TGTGCCAGGAAGGGAACAGCTAGCACAGATACGCAGTATTTT
. | TRBJ1-1 | TRBV20-1 | . | CSVKRSAEAFF | TGCAGTGTAAAAAGGAGCGCTGAAGCTTTCTTT
. | TRBJ2-4 | TRBV5-1 | . | CASSLAAENIQYF | TGCGCCAGCAGCTTGGCGGCCGAAAACATTCAGTACTTC
. | TRBJ2-7 | TRBV28 | TRBD1 | CASSLTGVYEQYF | TGTGCCAGCAGTTTAACAGGGGTATACGAGCAGTACTTC
. | TRBJ2-6 | TRBV28 | . | CASSPASGALGANVLTF | TGTGCCAGCAGTCCCGCGTCGGGGGCGCTTGGGGCCAACGTCCTGACTTTC
few | TRBJ1-1 | TRBV18 | . | CASSTGIISEAFF | TGTGCCAGCTCAACGGGGATAATATCTGAAGCTTTCTTT
. | TRBJ2-5 | TRBV7-6 | . | CASSSESRGPQYF | TGTGCCAGCAGCTCAGAGTCCCGAGGGCCCCAGTACTTC
. | TRBJ1-2 | TRBV5-4 | TRBD1 | CASSLDRGGYGYTF | TGTGCCAGCAGCCTAGACAGGGGAGGCTATGGCTACACCTTC
. | TRBJ2-1 | TRBV6-1 | TRBD2 | CASSVSGVSYNEQFF | TGTGCCAGCAGTGTTAGCGGGGTTTCCTACAATGAGCAGTTCTTC
. | TRBJ1-3 | TRBV6-5 | . | CASSYSSPAGTIYF | TGTGCCAGCAGTTACTCTAGTCCCGCCGGCACCATATATTTT
. | TRBJ2-4 | TRBV7-3 | . | CASSLSVGGIQYF | TGTGCCAGCAGCTTAAGTGTGGGAGGCATTCAGTACTTC
. | TRBJ1-1 | TRBV4-3 | . | CASSQDSGAGTEAFF | TGCGCCAGCAGCCAAGATTCAGGGGCTGGCACTGAAGCTTTCTTT
. | TRBJ2-7 | TRBV14 | . | CASSLEPHELYEQYF | TGTGCCAGCAGCCTAGAGCCCCATGAGCTCTACGAGCAGTACTTC
. | TRBJ2-3 | TRBV4-3 | TRBD2 | CASSQGSGTRTDTQYF | TGCGCCAGCAGCCAAGGGAGCGGGACCCGCACAGATACGCAGTATTTT
once | TRBJ2-3 | TRBV7-9 | TRBD1 | CASGDTGASRDTQYF | TGTGCCAGCGGCGACACAGGGGCCAGCCGGGATACGCAGTATTTT